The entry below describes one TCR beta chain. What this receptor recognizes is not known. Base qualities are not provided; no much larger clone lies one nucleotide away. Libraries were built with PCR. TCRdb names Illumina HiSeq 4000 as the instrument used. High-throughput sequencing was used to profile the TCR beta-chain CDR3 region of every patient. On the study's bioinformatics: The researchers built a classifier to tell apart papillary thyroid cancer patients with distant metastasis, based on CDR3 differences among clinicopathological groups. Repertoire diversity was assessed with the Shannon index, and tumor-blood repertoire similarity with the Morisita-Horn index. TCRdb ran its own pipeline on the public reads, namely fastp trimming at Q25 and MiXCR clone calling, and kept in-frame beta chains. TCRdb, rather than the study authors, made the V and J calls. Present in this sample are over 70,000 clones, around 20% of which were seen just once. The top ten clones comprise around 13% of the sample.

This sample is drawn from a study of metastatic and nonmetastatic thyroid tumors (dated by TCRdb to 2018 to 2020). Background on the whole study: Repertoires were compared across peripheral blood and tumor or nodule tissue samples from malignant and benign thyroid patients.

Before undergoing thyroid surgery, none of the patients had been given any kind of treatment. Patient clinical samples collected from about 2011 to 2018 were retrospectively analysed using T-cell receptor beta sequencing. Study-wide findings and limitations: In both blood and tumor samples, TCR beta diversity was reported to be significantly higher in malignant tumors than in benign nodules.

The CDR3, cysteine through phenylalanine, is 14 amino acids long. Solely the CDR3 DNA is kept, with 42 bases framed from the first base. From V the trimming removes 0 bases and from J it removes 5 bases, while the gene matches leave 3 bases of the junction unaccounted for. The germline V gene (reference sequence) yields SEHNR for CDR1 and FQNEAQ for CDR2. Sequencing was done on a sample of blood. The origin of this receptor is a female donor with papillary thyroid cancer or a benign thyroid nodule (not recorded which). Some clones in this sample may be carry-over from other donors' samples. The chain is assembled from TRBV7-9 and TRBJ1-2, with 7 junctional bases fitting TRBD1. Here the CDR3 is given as CASSLADRAYGYTF. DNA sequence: TGTGCCAGCAGCTTAGCTGACAGGGCGTATGGCTACACCTTC.